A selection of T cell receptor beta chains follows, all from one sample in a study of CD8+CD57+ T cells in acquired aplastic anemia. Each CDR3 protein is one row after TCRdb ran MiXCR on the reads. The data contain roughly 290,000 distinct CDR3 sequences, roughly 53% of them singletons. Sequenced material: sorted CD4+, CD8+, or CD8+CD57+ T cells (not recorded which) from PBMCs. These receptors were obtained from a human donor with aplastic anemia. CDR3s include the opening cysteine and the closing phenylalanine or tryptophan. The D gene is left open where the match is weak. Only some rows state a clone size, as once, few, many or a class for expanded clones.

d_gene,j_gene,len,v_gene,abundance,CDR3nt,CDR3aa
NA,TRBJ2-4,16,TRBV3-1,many,TGTGCCAGCAGCCAAGAGTTCCTGGGAGCCAAAAACATTCAGTACTTC,CASSQEFLGAKNIQYF
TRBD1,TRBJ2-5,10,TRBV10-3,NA,TGTGCCATCAGTGGGGGACAGGGGGCTTTC,CAISGGQGAF
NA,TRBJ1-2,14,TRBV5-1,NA,TGCGCCAGCAGCCCCACCCCGGGCTCCTATGGCTACACCTTC,CASSPTPGSYGYTF
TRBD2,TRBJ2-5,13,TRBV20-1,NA,TGCAGTGCTAGAGTCCCGGGAGGGGGGACCCAGTACTTC,CSARVPGGGTQYF
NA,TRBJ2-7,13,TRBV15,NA,TGTGCCACCGGAGGCGGGGACCTCTACGAGCAGTACTTC,CATGGGDLYEQYF
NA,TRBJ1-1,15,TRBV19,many,TGTGCCAGTAGTATTCTTGCGGGCGGGAACACTGAAGCTTTCTTT,CASSILAGGNTEAFF
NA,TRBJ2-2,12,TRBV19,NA,TGTGCCAGTAGTATACCTACCGGGGAGCTGTTTTTT,CASSIPTGELFF
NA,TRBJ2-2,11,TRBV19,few,TGTGCCAGTATGGGAACCGGGGAGCTGTTTTTT,CASMGTGELFF
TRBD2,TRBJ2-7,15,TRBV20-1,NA,TGCAGCGTTCGGCCCTACACGGGAGGGCCCTACGAGCAGTACTTC,CSVRPYTGGPYEQYF
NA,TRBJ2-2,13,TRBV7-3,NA,TGTGCCAGCAGCTTGCTAGCGACCGGGGAGCTGTTTTTT,CASSLLATGELFF
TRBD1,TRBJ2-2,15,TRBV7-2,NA,TGTGCCAGCAGCCAATCCTGGGACAGGGGAAGGGAGCTGTTTTTT,CASSQSWDRGRELFF
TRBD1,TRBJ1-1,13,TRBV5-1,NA,TGCGCCAGCAGCTGCGGGACAGAGGCTGAAGCTTTCTTT,CASSCGTEAEAFF
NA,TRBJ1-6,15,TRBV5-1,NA,TGCGCCAGCAGCCCCACCGGGGGGCGCGGATCACCCCTCCACTTT,CASSPTGGRGSPLHF
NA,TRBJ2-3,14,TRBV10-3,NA,TGTGCCACCAGTGATTCGGACACCGGGCCTACGCAGTATTTT,CATSDSDTGPTQYF
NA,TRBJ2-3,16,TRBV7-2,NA,TGTGCCAGCAGCTTAAGGGGGGGGGGAAGCACAGATACGCAGTATTTT,CASSLRGGGSTDTQYF